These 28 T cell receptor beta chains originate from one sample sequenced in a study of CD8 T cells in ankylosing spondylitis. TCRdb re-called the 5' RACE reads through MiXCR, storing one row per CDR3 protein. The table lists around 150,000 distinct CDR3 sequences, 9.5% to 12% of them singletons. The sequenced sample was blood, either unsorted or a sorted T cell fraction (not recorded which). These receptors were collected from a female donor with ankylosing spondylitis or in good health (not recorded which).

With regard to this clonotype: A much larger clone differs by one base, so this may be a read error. CDR3 sequence: CASSVQGGDYELYF. For the CDR3, the DNA is TGTGCCAGCAGTGTTCAGGGAGGGGACTACGAGCTGTACTTC. This chain links TRBV2 with TRBJ2-7, with TRBD2 identical over 7 bases. Germline assignment: CDR1 SNHLY and CDR2 FYNNEI. CDR3 length: 14 residues.

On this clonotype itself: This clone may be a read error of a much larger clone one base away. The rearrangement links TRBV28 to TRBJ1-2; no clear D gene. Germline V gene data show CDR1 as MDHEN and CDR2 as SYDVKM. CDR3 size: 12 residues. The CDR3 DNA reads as TGTGCCAGCAGTTCCCCCCTCTATGGCGACACCTTC. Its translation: CASSSPLYGDTF.

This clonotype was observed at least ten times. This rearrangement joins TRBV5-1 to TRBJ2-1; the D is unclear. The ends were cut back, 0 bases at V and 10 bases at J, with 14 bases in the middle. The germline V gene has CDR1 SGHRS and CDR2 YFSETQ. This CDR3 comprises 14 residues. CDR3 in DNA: TGCGCCAGCAGCTTGGACGTTCATTCAGGAGAGCAGTTCTTC. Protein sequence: CASSLDVHSGEQFF.

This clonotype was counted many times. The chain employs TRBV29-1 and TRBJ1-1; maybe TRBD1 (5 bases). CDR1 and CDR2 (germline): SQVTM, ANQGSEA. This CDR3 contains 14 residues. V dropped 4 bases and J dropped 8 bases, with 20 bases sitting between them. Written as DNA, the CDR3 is TGCAGCGTTGCCCCCGCAGCCGGGACGGCGGAAGCTTTCTTT. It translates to CSVAPAAGTAEAFF.

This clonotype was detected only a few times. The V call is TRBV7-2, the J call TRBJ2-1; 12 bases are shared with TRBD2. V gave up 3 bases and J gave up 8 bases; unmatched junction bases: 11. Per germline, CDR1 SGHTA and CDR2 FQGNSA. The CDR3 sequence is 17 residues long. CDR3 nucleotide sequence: TGTGCCAGCAGCTTCCTAGCGGGAGGGCCGGGTCGAGATGAGCAGTTCTTC. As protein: CASSFLAGGPGRDEQFF.

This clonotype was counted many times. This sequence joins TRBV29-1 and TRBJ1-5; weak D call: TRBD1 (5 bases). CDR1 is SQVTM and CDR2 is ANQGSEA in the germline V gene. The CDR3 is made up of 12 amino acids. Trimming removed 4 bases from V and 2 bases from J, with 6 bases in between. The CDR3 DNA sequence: TGCAGCGTTGGGGACGGCAATCAGCCCCAGCATTTT. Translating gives CSVGDGNQPQHF.

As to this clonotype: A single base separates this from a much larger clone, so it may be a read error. The CDR3 sequence: CASSLADRTTNTGEPFF. In DNA, the CDR3 is TGTGCCAGCAGCTTAGCGGATCGGACAACGAACACCGGGGAGCCGTTTTTT. The genes are TRBV7-9 and TRBJ2-2; tentatively, D is TRBD1 or TRBD2 (5 bases each). The CDR3 sequence is 17 residues long. Per germline, CDR1 SEHNR and CDR2 FQNEAQ (reference sequence).

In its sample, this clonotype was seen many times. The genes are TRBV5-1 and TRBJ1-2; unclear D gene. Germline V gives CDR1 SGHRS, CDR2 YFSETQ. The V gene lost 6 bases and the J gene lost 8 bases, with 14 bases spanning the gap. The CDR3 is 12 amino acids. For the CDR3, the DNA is TGCGCCAGCACAGAGGGAGGATCCGGCTACACCTTC. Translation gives CASTEGGSGYTF.

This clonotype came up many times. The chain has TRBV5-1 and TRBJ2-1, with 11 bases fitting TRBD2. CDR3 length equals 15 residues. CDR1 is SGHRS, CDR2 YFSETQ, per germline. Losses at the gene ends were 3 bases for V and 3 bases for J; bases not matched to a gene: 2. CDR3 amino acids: CASSSLAGGYNEQFF. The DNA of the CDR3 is TGCGCCAGCAGCTCCCTAGCGGGGGGCTACAATGAGCAGTTCTTC.

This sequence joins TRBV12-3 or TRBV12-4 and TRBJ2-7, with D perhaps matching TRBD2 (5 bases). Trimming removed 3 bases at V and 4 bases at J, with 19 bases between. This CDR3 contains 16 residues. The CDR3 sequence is CASSFRGGAGPYEQYF. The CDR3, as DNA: TGTGCCAGCAGTTTCCGAGGAGGTGCGGGCCCTTACGAGCAGTACTTC.

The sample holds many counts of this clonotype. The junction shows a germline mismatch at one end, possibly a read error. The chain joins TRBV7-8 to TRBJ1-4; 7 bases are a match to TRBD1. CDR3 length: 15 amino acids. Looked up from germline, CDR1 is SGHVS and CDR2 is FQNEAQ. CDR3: CASSPGGASKEKLFF. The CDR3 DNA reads TGTGCCAGCAGCCCAGGGGGTGCTTCTAAGGAAAAACTGTTTTTT.

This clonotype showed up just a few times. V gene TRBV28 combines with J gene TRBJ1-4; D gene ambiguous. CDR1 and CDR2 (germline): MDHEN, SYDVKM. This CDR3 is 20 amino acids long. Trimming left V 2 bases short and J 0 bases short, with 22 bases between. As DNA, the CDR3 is TGTGCCAGCAGTTTACTCTTTGAAGGGTTAGGGAAAACAACTAATGAAAAACTGTTTTTT. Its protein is CASSLLFEGLGKTTNEKLFF.

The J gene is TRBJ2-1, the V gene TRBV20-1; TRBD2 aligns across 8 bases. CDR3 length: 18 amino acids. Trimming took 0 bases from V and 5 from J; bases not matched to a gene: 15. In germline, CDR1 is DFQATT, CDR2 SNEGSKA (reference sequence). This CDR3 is CSARDPTGRGGIHNEQFF. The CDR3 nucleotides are TGCAGTGCTAGAGATCCCACCGGACGGGGGGGTATCCACAATGAGCAGTTCTTC.

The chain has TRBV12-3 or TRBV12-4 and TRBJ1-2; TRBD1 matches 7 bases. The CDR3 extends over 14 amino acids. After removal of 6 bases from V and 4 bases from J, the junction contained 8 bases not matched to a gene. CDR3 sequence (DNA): TGTGCCAGCAGGCCCCAACAGGGGACCTATGGCTACACCTTC. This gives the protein CASRPQQGTYGYTF.

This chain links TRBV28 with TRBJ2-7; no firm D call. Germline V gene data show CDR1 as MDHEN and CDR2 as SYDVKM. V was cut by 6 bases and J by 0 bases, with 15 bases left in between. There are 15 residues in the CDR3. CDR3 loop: CASSRTGSSSYEQYF. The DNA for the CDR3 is TGTGCCAGCAGCCGAACCGGGTCAAGCTCCTACGAGCAGTACTTC.

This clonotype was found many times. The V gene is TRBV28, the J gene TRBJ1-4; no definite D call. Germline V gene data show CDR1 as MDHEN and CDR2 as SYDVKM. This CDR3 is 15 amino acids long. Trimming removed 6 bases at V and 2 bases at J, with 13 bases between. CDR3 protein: CASSPRGATNEKLFF. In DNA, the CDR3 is TGTGCCAGCAGCCCTCGGGGAGCGACTAATGAAAAACTGTTTTTT.

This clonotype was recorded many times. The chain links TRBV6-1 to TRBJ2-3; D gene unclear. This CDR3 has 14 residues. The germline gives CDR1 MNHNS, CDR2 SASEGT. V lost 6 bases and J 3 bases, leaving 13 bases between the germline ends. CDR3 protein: CASRSGESTDTQYF. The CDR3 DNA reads TGTGCCAGCAGGTCGGGCGAGAGTACAGATACGCAGTATTTT.

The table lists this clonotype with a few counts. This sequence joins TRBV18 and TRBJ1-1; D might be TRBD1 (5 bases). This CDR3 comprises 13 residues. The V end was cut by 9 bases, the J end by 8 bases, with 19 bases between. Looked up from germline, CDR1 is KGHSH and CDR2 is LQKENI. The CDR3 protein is CASSDSPRVEAFF. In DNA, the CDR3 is TGTGCCAGTTCCGACAGCCCTCGGGTAGAAGCTTTCTTT.

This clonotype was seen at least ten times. As DNA, the CDR3 is TGTGCCAGCAGCTCTCGGTTCGGGACTTTGCAGTTCTTC. This sequence encodes CASSSRFGTLQFF. The chain links TRBV7-2 to TRBJ2-1; D may be TRBD2 (6 bases). The ends were cut back, 4 bases at V and 12 bases at J, with 16 bases in the middle. There are 13 residues in the CDR3. In germline, CDR1 is SGHTA, CDR2 FQGNSA.

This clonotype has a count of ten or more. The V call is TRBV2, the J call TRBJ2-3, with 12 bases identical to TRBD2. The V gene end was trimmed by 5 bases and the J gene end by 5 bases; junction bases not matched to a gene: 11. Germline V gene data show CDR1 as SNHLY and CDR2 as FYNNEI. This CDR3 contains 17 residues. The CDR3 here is CASSLYSPGLAGDTQYF. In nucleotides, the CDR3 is TGTGCCAGCAGTCTTTACTCGCCGGGACTAGCGGGAGATACGCAGTATTTT.

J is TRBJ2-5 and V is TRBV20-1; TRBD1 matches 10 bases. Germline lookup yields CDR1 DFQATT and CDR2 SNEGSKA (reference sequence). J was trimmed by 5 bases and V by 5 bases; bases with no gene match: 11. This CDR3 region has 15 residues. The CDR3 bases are TGCAGTGCTTCACGGCGGGACAGGGGTAGGGAGACCCAGTACTTC. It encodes CSASRRDRGRETQYF.

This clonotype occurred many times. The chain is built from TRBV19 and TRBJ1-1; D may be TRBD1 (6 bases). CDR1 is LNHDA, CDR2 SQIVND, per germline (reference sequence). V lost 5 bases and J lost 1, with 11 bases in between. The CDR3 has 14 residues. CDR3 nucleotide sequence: TGTGCCAGTAGTTGGGACACTGAGAACACTGAAGCTTTCTTT. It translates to CASSWDTENTEAFF.

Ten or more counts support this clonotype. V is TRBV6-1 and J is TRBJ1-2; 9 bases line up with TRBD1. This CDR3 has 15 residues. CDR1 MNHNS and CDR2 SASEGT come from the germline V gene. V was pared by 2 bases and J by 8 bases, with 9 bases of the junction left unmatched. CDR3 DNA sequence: TGTGCCAGCAGTGAATACCGGGACAGGGACGAGGGCTACACCTTC. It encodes CASSEYRDRDEGYTF.

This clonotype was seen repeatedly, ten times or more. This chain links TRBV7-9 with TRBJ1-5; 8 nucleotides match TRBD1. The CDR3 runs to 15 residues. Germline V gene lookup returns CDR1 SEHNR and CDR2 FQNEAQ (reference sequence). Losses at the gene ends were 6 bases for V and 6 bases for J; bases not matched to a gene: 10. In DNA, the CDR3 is TGTGCCAGCAGTGCAACAGGGGGAGAAGGTCAGCCCCAGCATTTT. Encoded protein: CASSATGGEGQPQHF. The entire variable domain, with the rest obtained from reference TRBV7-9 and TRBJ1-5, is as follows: DTGVSQNPRHKITKRGQNVTFRCDPISEHNRLYWYRQTLGQGPEFLTYFQNEAQLEKSRLLSDRFSAERPKGSFSTLEIQRTEQGDSAMYLCASSATGGEGQPQHFGDGTRLSIL.

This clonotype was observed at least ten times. This chain's CDR3 is CASSSKQGKSSETQYF. The CDR3 region has the DNA TGCGCCAGCAGCTCTAAACAGGGAAAGAGCTCGGAGACCCAGTACTTC. The V and J genes are TRBV5-1 and TRBJ2-5, with a tentative D call TRBD1 (6 bases). There are 16 residues in the CDR3. V was cut by 3 bases and J by 5 bases, with 20 bases left in between. Per germline, CDR1 SGHRS and CDR2 YFSETQ.

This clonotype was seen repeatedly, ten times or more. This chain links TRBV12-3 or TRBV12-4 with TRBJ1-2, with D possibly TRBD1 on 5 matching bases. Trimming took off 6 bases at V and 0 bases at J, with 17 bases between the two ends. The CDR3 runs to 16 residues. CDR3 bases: TGTGCCAGCAGCACCCTGGGGGGGGACTCTAACTATGGCTACACCTTC. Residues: CASSTLGGDSNYGYTF.

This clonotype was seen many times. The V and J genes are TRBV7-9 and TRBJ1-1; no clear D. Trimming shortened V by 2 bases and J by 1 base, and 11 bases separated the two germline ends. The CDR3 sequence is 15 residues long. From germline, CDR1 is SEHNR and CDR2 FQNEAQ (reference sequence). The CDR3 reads CASSLRDRGNTEAFF. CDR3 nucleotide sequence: TGTGCCAGCAGCTTAAGGGATCGCGGGAACACTGAAGCTTTCTTT.

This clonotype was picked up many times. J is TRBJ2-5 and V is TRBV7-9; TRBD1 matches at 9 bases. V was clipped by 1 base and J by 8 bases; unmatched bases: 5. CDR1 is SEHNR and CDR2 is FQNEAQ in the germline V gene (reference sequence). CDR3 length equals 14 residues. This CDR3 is CASSLDGTGSTQYF. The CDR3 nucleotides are TGTGCCAGCAGCTTAGATGGGACAGGGTCCACCCAGTACTTC.